The next 32 T cell receptor beta chains were all read from a single sample in a study of T cell responses to AZD1222 COVID-19 vaccine. Clones were read by immunoSEQ multiplex PCR, and TCRdb kept only the in-frame ones, dropping some. The sample holds approximately 120,000 clones; just under 90% are singletons and the top ten take about 12%. Sample: peripheral blood, taken on day 0 of AZD1222 vaccination. Source of these receptors: an adult in good health.

This clone was seen only a few times. V usage is TRBV7-9 and J usage is TRBJ2-2; no firm D call. The CDR3 runs to 15 residues. In germline, CDR1 is SEHNR, CDR2 FQNEAQ (reference sequence). Trimming removed 5 bases at V and 3 bases at J, with 13 bases between. CDR3 nucleotide sequence: TGTGCCAGCAGCCTTGGGGTCGGTGACACCGGGGAGCTGTTTTTT. This codes for CASSLGVGDTGELFF.

The rearrangement links TRBV15 to TRBJ2-2; D is uncertain. V lost 1 base, J lost 0 bases, and 9 bases lay in between. In germline, CDR1 is LNHNV, CDR2 YYDKDF (reference sequence). The CDR3 contains 16 residues. For the CDR3, the DNA is TGTGCCACCAGCAGAGGAAAGGTTACGAACACCGGGGAGCTGTTTTTT. This translates into CATSRGKVTNTGELFF.

A few counts support this clone. The CDR3 nucleotides read TGTGCCAGCAGCCAAGATTTAGGGAGGTTCCGTGGCTACACCTTC. Its protein product is CASSQDLGRFRGYTF. This chain joins TRBV3-1 (or the pseudogene TRBV3-2) and TRBJ1-2, with unresolved D. V lost 0 bases, J lost 7 bases, and 15 bases lay in between. The germline V gene has CDR1 LGHDT and CDR2 YNNKEL (reference sequence). The CDR3 covers 15 residues.

The gene calls are TRBV5-1 and TRBJ1-2, with 7 nucleotides matching TRBD1. This CDR3 region has 13 residues. Germline V gene data show CDR1 as SGHRS and CDR2 as YFSETQ. J lost 7 bases, V lost 4 bases, and 7 bases had no gene match. CDR3 in amino acids: CASSETGIPGYTF. The CDR3 coding sequence is TGCGCCAGCAGCGAGACAGGGATTCCTGGCTACACCTTC.

This chain joins TRBV5-5 and TRBJ2-2, with 8 positions matching TRBD2. With 4 bases clipped from V and 7 bases from J, the junction kept 12 bases outside the gene matches. The CDR3 totals 16 residues. CDR1 and CDR2 from the germline V gene are SGHKS and YYEKEE (reference sequence). CDR3 sequence: CASSPREGTRNGELFF. Here the CDR3 DNA reads TGTGCCAGCAGCCCCCGGGAGGGGACTAGGAACGGGGAGCTGTTTTTT.

In this sample, this clone turned up once. V gene TRBV28 combines with J gene TRBJ2-7, with D hard to call. The CDR3 is 13 amino acids. Germline CDR1 and CDR2: MDHEN and SYDVKM. Trimming cost V 3 bases and J 2 bases, with 8 bases left between them. The CDR3 DNA reads TGTGCCAGCAGTTTCCCTATGACCTACGAGCAGTACTTC. Encoded protein: CASSFPMTYEQYF.

This chain links TRBV5-1 with TRBJ1-4; maybe TRBD1 (5 bases). CDR1 and CDR2 from the germline V gene are SGHRS and YFSETQ. V was cut by 5 bases and J by 0 bases, with 14 bases left in between. The CDR3 runs to 16 residues. CDR3 in amino acids: CASRRIGRATNEKLFF. The CDR3 coding sequence is TGCGCCAGCAGGCGGATCGGCAGGGCAACTAATGAAAAACTGTTTTTT.

The chain links TRBV27 to TRBJ2-7; 11 bases map to TRBD2. From germline, CDR1 is MNHEY and CDR2 SMNVEV (reference sequence). This CDR3 is 15 amino acids long. Trimming at V came to 3 bases and at J to 2 bases, leaving 3 bases not matched to a gene. Here the CDR3 reads CASSFTSGGTYEQYF. Here the CDR3 DNA reads TGTGCCAGCAGTTTCACTAGCGGGGGCACCTACGAGCAGTACTTC.

This clone was observed a few times. This same CDR3 is encoded by further DNA sequences in the sample. The chain combines TRBV29-1 with TRBJ2-1; TRBD2 agrees at 10 bases. CDR3 size: 16 residues. Looked up from germline, CDR1 is SQVTM and CDR2 is ANQGSEA. V lost 4 bases to trimming and J lost 7 bases; unmatched junction nucleotides: 13. CDR3 bases: TGCAGCGTTGGCCGCGGGCTAGCGGGAGCACAAAATGAGCAGTTCTTC. Translation: CSVGRGLAGAQNEQFF.

A word on this clone: In the same sample, other DNA sequences code for this CDR3. V usage is TRBV18 and J usage is TRBJ1-5; 9 nucleotides line up with TRBD1. CDR1 is KGHSH and CDR2 is LQKENI in the germline V gene. Germline trimming cut 6 bases from V and 7 bases from J; bases unmatched to any gene: 4. This CDR3 spans 13 amino acids. CDR3 DNA sequence: TGTGCCAGCTCGAGGGACAGGGAACAGCCCCAGCATTTT. Protein product: CASSRDREQPQHF.

The rearrangement uses TRBV30 and TRBJ2-1; D possibly corresponds to TRBD1 (6 bases). This CDR3 has 15 amino acids. Germline V CDR1 and CDR2: GTSNPN, SVGIG (reference sequence). Deletions cut 0 bases from V and 5 bases from J, with 14 bases between. CDR3 sequence (DNA): TGTGCCTGGAGTGTACGGGCAGGGGTCAACAATGAGCAGTTCTTC. Residues: CAWSVRAGVNNEQFF.

The chain combines TRBV6-6 with TRBJ2-3, with a weak D call TRBD1 (6 bases). This CDR3 has 15 amino acids. CDR1 MNHNY and CDR2 SVGAGI come from the germline V gene (reference sequence). Trimming left V 6 bases short and J 4 bases short, with 17 bases between. For the CDR3, the DNA is TGTGCCAGCAGCCCCGGGCAGGGGAACGCAGATACGCAGTATTTT. This translates into CASSPGQGNADTQYF.

The chain carries TRBV5-1 and TRBJ1-1; D is ambiguous. Trimming cost V 2 bases and J 1 base, with 6 bases left between them. The CDR3 length is 13 residues. Germline CDR1 reads SGHRS; CDR2 reads YFSETQ. The CDR3 bases are TGCGCCAGCAGCTTCAGGCGGAACACTGAAGCTTTCTTT. This encodes CASSFRRNTEAFF. The full variable domain, completed using reference TRBV5-1 and TRBJ1-1, is KAGVTQTPRYLIKTRGQQVTLSCSPISGHRSVSWYQQTPGQGLQFLFEYFSETQRNKGNFPGRFSGRQFSNSRSEMNVSTLELGDSALYLCASSFRRNTEAFFGQGTRLTVV.

The chain combines TRBV27 with TRBJ1-1; 12 bases map to TRBD1. The V gene end was trimmed by 3 bases and the J gene end by 0 bases; junction bases not matched to a gene: 5. The CDR3 has 17 residues. The germline V gene has CDR1 MNHEY and CDR2 SMNVEV (reference sequence). CDR3 sequence (DNA): TGTGCCAGCAGTTTTTTCGGGACAGGGGGCATGAACACTGAAGCTTTCTTT. It is translated as CASSFFGTGGMNTEAFF.

This chain uses TRBV15 with TRBJ1-5; weak D call: TRBD1 (5 bases). V dropped 0 bases and J dropped 3 bases, with 9 bases sitting between them. Germline V lookup: CDR1 LNHNV, CDR2 YYDKDF (reference sequence). CDR3 length equals 15 residues. The CDR3 DNA follows: TGTGCCACCAGCAGAGAAGGCAGGGACAATCAGCCCCAGCATTTT. Translating it yields CATSREGRDNQPQHF.

The V call is TRBV6-1, the J call TRBJ1-4, with D possibly matching TRBD1 (6 bases). This CDR3 has 15 amino acids. Per the germline V gene, CDR1 is MNHNS and CDR2 is SASEGT. V was trimmed by 0 bases and J by 7 bases, leaving 12 bases between them. This chain's CDR3 is CASSEAWGLPEKLFF. In DNA, the CDR3 is TGTGCCAGCAGTGAAGCTTGGGGGCTCCCTGAAAAACTGTTTTTT.

The chain links TRBV2 to TRBJ2-3, with 7 bases that match TRBD2. The CDR3 consists of 14 residues. V was pared by 4 bases and J by 6 bases, with 7 bases of the junction left unmatched. From germline, CDR1 is SNHLY and CDR2 FYNNEI. CDR3 DNA: TGTGCCAGCAGTGGGGGCGGGAGCCGGGATACGCAGTATTTT. Its translation: CASSGGGSRDTQYF.

This clone was observed a few times. V is TRBV6-5 and J is TRBJ2-5; D remains ambiguous. The V end was cut by 4 bases, the J end by 3 bases, with 9 bases between. Germline-derived CDR1 and CDR2 are MNHEY and SVGAGI. The CDR3 extends over 13 amino acids. The CDR3 region is CASSLNRKETQYF. CDR3 bases: TGTGCCAGCAGTTTGAACAGAAAAGAGACCCAGTACTTC.

This chain links TRBV2 with TRBJ1-6; D gene ambiguous. This CDR3 has 14 residues. Germline CDR1 and CDR2: SNHLY and FYNNEI. The V gene lost 5 bases and the J gene lost 7 bases, with 12 bases spanning the gap. Here the CDR3 reads CASSSEGGNSPLHF. The CDR3 DNA is TGTGCCAGCAGTTCAGAAGGAGGGAATTCACCCCTCCACTTT.

The chain has TRBV4-1 and TRBJ1-5; D unclear. CDR3 length equals 13 residues. Trimming shortened V by 1 base and J by 6 bases, and 7 bases separated the two germline ends. The germline V gene has CDR1 MGHRA and CDR2 YSYEKL. CDR3 sequence reads: CASSQAPAQPQHF. As DNA, the CDR3 is TGCGCCAGCAGCCAAGCCCCCGCTCAGCCCCAGCATTTT.

This chain connects TRBV18 to TRBJ1-3; D is undetermined. The CDR3 length is 16 residues. CDR1 KGHSH and CDR2 LQKENI come from the germline V gene. V was shortened by 3 bases and J by 1 base, with 13 bases between the two germline ends. The CDR3 sequence is CASSPQRSDSGNTIYF. CDR3 nucleotides: TGTGCCAGCTCACCTCAAAGGTCCGATTCTGGAAACACCATATATTTT.

CDR3 sequence reads: CASSLAGLVGGANTGELFF. CDR3 nucleotide sequence: TGTGCCAGCAGCTTAGCGGGGCTTGTGGGGGGCGCGAACACCGGGGAGCTGTTTTTT. This chain links TRBV11-2 with TRBJ2-2; TRBD1 or TRBD2 may be the D gene (6 bases each). This CDR3 region has 19 residues. Germline CDR1 is SGHAT and CDR2 is FQNNGV. Trimming took off 1 base at V and 0 bases at J, with 18 bases between the two ends.

In its sample, this clone was seen once. The chain links TRBV9 to TRBJ2-5; D remains unclear. V dropped 1 base and J dropped 5 bases, with 12 bases sitting between them. The germline CDR1 and CDR2 sequences are SGDLS and YYNGEE. The CDR3 extends over 14 amino acids. In DNA, the CDR3 is TGTGCCAGCAGCGTAAATCAGCTGGGGGAGACCCAGTACTTC. It translates to CASSVNQLGETQYF.

V is TRBV7-6 and J is TRBJ2-7; 11 nucleotides line up with TRBD2. Germline-derived CDR1 and CDR2 are SGHVS and FNYEAQ. This CDR3 has 17 residues. J lost 4 bases, V lost 2 bases, and 10 bases had no gene match. Here the CDR3 reads CASSLKLIAGGPYEQYF. The DNA of the CDR3 is TGTGCCAGCAGCTTAAAGTTAATAGCGGGAGGGCCATACGAGCAGTACTTC.

This clone appeared a single time. The V and J genes are TRBV18 and TRBJ2-3, with 8 bases that match TRBD2. Losses at the gene ends were 2 bases for V and 1 base for J; bases not matched to a gene: 11. The CDR3 contains 18 residues. Germline loops: CDR1 KGHSH, CDR2 LQKENI. CDR3 sequence (DNA): TGTGCCAGCTCACCAATAAATCCCGGGACTAGTCGCACAGATACGCAGTATTTT. Protein product: CASSPINPGTSRTDTQYF.

This clone was seen repeatedly, ten times or more. This chain links TRBV7-2 with TRBJ1-4; 8 nucleotides align to TRBD1. V lost 5 bases and J lost 8; bases outside the gene matches: 4. From germline, CDR1 is SGHTA and CDR2 FQGNSA. This CDR3 has 13 amino acids. The CDR3 here is CASSLRDREKLFF. The CDR3 region has the DNA TGTGCCAGCAGCCTTAGGGACAGGGAAAAACTGTTTTTT.

The chain couples TRBV7-9 to TRBJ2-1, with unresolved D. CDR1 and CDR2 (germline): SEHNR, FQNEAQ (reference sequence). The CDR3 length is 13 residues. V was cut by 8 bases and J by 0 bases, with 8 bases left in between. The CDR3, as DNA: TGTGCCAGCGGGATGAGCTCCTACAATGAGCAGTTCTTC. Encoded protein: CASGMSSYNEQFF.

The chain is built from TRBV9 and TRBJ1-5; TRBD1 is a possible D gene (5 bases). Germline V lookup: CDR1 SGDLS, CDR2 YYNGEE. This CDR3 has 14 residues. The germline V and J ends were trimmed by 0 bases and 6 bases, with 10 bases remaining between them. CDR3 sequence (DNA): TGTGCCAGCAGCGTAGGGCAGGGCGGTCAGCCCCAGCATTTT. Translated: CASSVGQGGQPQHF.

This clone was detected a few times. The chain is built from TRBV7-2 and TRBJ1-2, with no clear D. The CDR3 has 15 amino acids. Trimming removed 0 bases from V and 7 bases from J, with 15 bases in between. The germline gives CDR1 SGHTA, CDR2 FQGNSA. The CDR3 is CASSLALAPLGGYTF. The CDR3 DNA is TGTGCCAGCAGCTTAGCGCTAGCACCCCTCGGTGGCTACACCTTC.

The chain joins TRBV7-9 to TRBJ1-1; possibly TRBD1 for D (5 bases). CDR3 size: 15 residues. CDR1 SEHNR and CDR2 FQNEAQ come from the germline V gene (reference sequence). V lost 2 bases, J lost 0 bases, and 10 bases lay in between. DNA for the CDR3: TGTGCCAGCAGCTTAATCGGACACCTGAACACTGAAGCTTTCTTT. Translated: CASSLIGHLNTEAFF.

This clone appeared many times. The chain links TRBV2 to TRBJ2-2; D unresolved. The germline V gene has CDR1 SNHLY and CDR2 FYNNEI. The CDR3 length is 13 residues. The V end was cut by 6 bases, the J end by 1 base, with 6 bases between. The CDR3 is CASRRGNTGELFF. The CDR3 nucleotides read TGTGCCAGCAGACGAGGGAACACCGGGGAGCTGTTTTTT.

The chain joins TRBV7-9 to TRBJ1-4; 12 nucleotides line up with TRBD1. V lost 5 bases and J lost 10; bases outside the gene matches: 5. This CDR3 spans 14 amino acids. Germline V gene lookup returns CDR1 SEHNR and CDR2 FQNEAQ (reference sequence). Written as DNA, the CDR3 is TGTGCCAGCAGCCAGGGACAGGGGGCTAGAAAACTGTTTTTT. Translation gives CASSQGQGARKLFF.